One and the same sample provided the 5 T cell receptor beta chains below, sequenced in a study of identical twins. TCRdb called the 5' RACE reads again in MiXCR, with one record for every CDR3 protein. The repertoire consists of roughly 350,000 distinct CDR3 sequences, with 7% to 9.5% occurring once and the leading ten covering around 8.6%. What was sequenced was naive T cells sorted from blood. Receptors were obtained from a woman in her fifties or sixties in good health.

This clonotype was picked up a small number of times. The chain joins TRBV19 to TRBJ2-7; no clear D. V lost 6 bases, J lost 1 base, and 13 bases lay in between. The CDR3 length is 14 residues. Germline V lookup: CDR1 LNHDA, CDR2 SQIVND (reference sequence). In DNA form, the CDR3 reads TGTGCCAGTAGCTATAAAGCGAGTTCCTACGAGCAGTACGTC. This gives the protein CASSYKASSYEQYV.

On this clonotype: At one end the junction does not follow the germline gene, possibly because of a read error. The CDR3 coding sequence is TGTGCCAGCAGGGGATCGGGAGGGCCTAACGACCAGTACTTC. Protein sequence: CASRGSGGPNDQYF. The rearrangement uses TRBV27 and TRBJ2-7; 8 nucleotides match TRBD2. CDR3 length: 14 amino acids. CDR1 MNHEY and CDR2 SMNVEV come from the germline V gene (reference sequence).

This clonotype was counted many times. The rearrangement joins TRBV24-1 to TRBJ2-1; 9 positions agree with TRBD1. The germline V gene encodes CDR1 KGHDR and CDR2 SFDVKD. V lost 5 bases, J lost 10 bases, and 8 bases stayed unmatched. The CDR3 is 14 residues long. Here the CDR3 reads CATSGGTGLYEQFF. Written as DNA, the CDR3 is TGTGCCACCAGTGGTGGGACAGGGCTCTACGAGCAGTTCTTC.

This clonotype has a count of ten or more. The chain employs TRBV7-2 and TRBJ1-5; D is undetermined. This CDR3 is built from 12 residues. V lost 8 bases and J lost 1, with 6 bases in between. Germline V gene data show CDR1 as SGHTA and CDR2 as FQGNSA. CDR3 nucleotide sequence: TGTGCCAGCGGAGGGAGCAATCAGCCCCAGCATTTT. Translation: CASGGSNQPQHF.

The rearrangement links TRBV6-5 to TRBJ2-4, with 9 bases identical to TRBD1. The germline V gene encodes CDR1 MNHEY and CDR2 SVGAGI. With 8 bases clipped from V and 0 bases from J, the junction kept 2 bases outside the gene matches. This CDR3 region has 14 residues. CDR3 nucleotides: TGTGCCAGCTCGGACAGGGGAGCCAAAAACATTCAGTACTTC. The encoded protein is CASSDRGAKNIQYF.